This T cell receptor beta chain was recovered during a study of T cells in localized non-small cell lung cancer. From germline, CDR1 is SEHNR and CDR2 FQNEAQ (reference sequence). CDR3 length: 14 amino acids. V lost 5 bases, J lost 8 bases, and 16 bases lay in between. General study findings and limits: Paired adjacent lung recovered a median about 60 of the top 100 tumor clones.

As regards this clone: What it binds is not known.

Clones were sequenced by immunoSEQ multiplex PCR, and TCRdb holds only the in-frame ones, with some missing. The repertoire holds about 70,000 clones, with approximately 84% as singletons. The genes are TRBV7-9 and TRBJ2-1; D gene uncertain. The sample here was peripheral blood, taken before any cancer treatment. This receptor was taken from a female donor of 60 years or more with stage I lung adenocarcinoma. This chain's CDR3 is CASSRAPYGHEQFF. For the CDR3, the DNA is TGTGCCAGCAGCCGCGCGCCTTATGGCCATGAGCAGTTCTTC.